This T cell receptor (beta chain) appears in the sequencing data of a study of blood T cell repertoires in COVID-19. The table came from immunoSEQ multiplex PCR; TCRdb's copy has only in-frame clones and leaves some out. Seen here are nearly 200,000 clones, 84% observed once, and the top ten hold 5% to 6.5%. The sample taken for sequencing was peripheral blood. The clonotype comes from a woman aged 70-85 years with active or convalescent COVID-19.

CDR3 in DNA: TGTGCCAGCTCACCCCTAGGACTAGCGGGAGGCGAGCAGTACTTC. This gives the protein CASSPLGLAGGEQYF. The chain links TRBV18 to TRBJ2-7; 14 bases agree with TRBD2. CDR3 length equals 15 residues. After removal of 3 bases from V and 6 bases from J, the junction contained 4 bases not matched to a gene. The germline gives CDR1 KGHSH, CDR2 LQKENI.